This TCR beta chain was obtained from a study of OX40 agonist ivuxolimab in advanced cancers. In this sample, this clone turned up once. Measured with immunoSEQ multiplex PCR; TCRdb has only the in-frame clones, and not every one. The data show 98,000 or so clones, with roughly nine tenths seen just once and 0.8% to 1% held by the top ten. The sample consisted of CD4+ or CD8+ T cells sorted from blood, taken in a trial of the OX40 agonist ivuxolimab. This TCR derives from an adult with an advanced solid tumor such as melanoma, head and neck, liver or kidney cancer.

CDR3 sequence (DNA): TGTGCCAGCAGCTTGGCGGGGGATCCCTACGAGCAGTACTTC. This translates into CASSLAGDPYEQYF. V gene TRBV5-8 combines with J gene TRBJ2-7; D perhaps matches TRBD2 (6 bases). V was shortened by 0 bases and J by 2 bases, with 9 bases between the two germline ends. The CDR3 extends over 14 amino acids. Germline CDR1 and CDR2: SGHTS and YDEGEE. Complete variable domain (other parts from reference TRBV5-8 and TRBJ2-7): EAGVTQSPTHLIKTRGQQATLRCSPISGHTSVYWYQQALGLGLQFLLWYDEGEERNRGNFPPRFSGRQFPNYSSELNVNALELEDSALYLCASSLAGDPYEQYFGPGTRLTVT.